This TCR beta chain is drawn from a study of T cell responses to AZD1222 COVID-19 vaccine. Study-wide context: Researchers grouped second doses given at about 4 or about 12 weeks into one pool. General observations from the study: Receipt of two AZD1222 doses was followed by a rise in Spike-specific TCR breadth and depth. The reported proportion of spike-specific TCRs targeting unmutated variant regions was nearly half. The donor group comprised mostly white British people and more females; the analysis possibly underestimated clonal diversity.

Sequencing used immunoSEQ multiplex PCR; TCRdb keeps in-frame clones, though not all of them. The sample has roughly 170,000 clones, approximately 90% seen once; the top ten hold approximately 3%. Of note for this clone: The antigen remains undetermined.

The specimen comprised peripheral blood, sampled on day 0 of AZD1222 vaccination. This TCR was sampled from an adult in good health.

CDR3 DNA sequence: TGTGCCATCAGTGGGGGACAGGGGGTAACTGAAGCTTTCTTT. It translates to CAISGGQGVTEAFF. The chain is built from TRBV10-3 and TRBJ1-1; 11 nucleotides match TRBD1. The CDR3 has 14 amino acids. Germline-derived CDR1 and CDR2 are ENHRY and SYGVKD. Trimming took 4 bases from V and 5 from J; bases not matched to a gene: 3.